This record concerns one T cell receptor beta chain sequence. The antigen this receptor binds is unknown. No clone much larger than this one lies a single base away; base qualities are absent. The V end loses 4 bases and the J end loses 0 bases, and a stretch of 15 bases separates them. The CDR3 contains 15 residues, cysteine and phenylalanine counted. The read is trimmed to its CDR3 DNA, 45 bases read in frame from base 1. Looking up the germline V gene (reference sequence) yields CDR1 DFQATT and CDR2 SNEGSKA. Sequencer: Illumina HiSeq 2500. TCR beta libraries were prepared by quantitative 5'-RACE with molecular barcodes. Per the source publication's procedure: A new computational method based on a probabilistic model of VDJ rearrangement was used to identify disease-linked TCR variants. Clones were called with MiXCR by TCRdb after fastp trimmed the public reads at Q25, and only in-frame beta chains were retained. Each CDR3 protein appears once, grouped with its most common genes and DNA. TCRdb assigned the V and J calls; the authors' analysis was not used. The table for this sample lists about 800,000 distinct CDR3 sequences; 12% of them were counted only once. The ten largest make up 0.51% of the sample.

These data originate in a study of CD8 T cells in ankylosing spondylitis (dated by TCRdb to the late 2010s). With regard to the full study: T cell receptor beta repertoires were profiled in healthy donors and ankylosing spondylitis patients so that disease-linked TCR variants could be found. The full study cohort was made up of about two dozen ankylosing spondylitis patients and roughly 98 healthy donors. Peripheral blood samples were taken, and synovial fluid was additionally collected from ankylosing spondylitis patients. Here is what the overall study found, with its caveats: Some motif variants were previously reported in synovial fluid and blood of reactive arthritis patients, suggesting common disease-initiation mechanisms. Blood from ankylosing spondylitis patients appeared to be characterized by a TCR beta motif made up of about 8 highly homologous amino acid variants. The disease-linked clones were reported to be significantly enriched in matched synovial fluid samples from ankylosing spondylitis patients. The disease-linked clones showed a CD8+ phenotype and occurred at relatively low frequencies in peripheral blood.

Sample: blood, either unsorted or a sorted T cell fraction (not recorded which). In this chain, TRBV20-1 is recombined with TRBJ2-5; the D segment is perhaps TRBD1 or TRBD2, each sharing 5 matched bases. This receptor was obtained from a male donor with ankylosing spondylitis. The CDR3 reads as follows: CSAMGSLGDQETQYF. The nucleotides are TGCAGTGCTATGGGTAGTCTGGGGGACCAAGAGACCCAGTACTTC.